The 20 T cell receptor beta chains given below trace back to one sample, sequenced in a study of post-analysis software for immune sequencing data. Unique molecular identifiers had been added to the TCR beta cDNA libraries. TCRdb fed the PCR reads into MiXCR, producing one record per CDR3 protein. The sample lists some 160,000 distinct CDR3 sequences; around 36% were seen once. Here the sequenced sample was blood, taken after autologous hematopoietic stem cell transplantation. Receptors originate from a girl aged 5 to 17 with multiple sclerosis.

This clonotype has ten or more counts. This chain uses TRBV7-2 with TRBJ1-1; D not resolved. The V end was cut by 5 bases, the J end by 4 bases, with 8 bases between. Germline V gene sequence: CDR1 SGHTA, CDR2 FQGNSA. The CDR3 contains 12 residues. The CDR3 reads CASSPRTTEAFF. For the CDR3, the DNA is TGTGCCAGCAGCCCAAGGACCACTGAAGCTTTCTTT.

This chain's CDR3 is CASVGSTDTQYF. CDR3 coding DNA: TGTGCCAGCGTAGGGAGCACAGATACGCAGTATTTT. The V call is TRBV27, the J call TRBJ2-3; the D is unclear. Germline V gene sequence: CDR1 MNHEY, CDR2 SMNVEV (reference sequence). Trimming removed 8 bases from V and 0 bases from J, with 6 bases in between. The CDR3 totals 12 residues.

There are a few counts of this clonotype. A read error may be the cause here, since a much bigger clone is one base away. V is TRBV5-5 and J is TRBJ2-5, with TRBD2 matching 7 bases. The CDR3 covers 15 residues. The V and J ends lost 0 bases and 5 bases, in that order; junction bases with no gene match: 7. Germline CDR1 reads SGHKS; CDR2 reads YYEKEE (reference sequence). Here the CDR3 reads CASSLGGGGWETQYF. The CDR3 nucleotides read TGTGCCAGCAGCTTGGGCGGGGGAGGTTGGGAGACCCAGTACTTC. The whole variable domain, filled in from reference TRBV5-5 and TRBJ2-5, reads DAGVTQSPTHLIKTRGQQVTLRCSPISGHKSVSWYQQVLGQGPQFIFQYYEKEERGRGNFPDRFSARQFPNYSSELNVNALLLGDSALYLCASSLGGGGWETQYFGPGTRLLVL.

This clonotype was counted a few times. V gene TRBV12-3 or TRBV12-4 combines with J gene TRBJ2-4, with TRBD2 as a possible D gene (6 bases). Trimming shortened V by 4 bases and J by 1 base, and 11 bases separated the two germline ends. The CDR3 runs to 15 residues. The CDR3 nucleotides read TGTGCCAGCAGTTCGGTTGGGGGGGCCAAAAACATTCAGTACTTC. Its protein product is CASSSVGGAKNIQYF.

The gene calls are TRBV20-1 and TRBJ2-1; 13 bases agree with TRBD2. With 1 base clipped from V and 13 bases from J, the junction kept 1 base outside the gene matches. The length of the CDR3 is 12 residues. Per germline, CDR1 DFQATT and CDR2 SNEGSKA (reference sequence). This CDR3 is CSARGTSGRQFF. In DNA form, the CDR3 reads TGCAGTGCTAGAGGGACTAGCGGGAGACAGTTCTTC.

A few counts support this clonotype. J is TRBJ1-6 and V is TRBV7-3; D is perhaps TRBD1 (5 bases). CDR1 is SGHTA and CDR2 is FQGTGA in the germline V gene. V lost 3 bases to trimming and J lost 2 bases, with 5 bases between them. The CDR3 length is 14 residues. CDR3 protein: CASSLDTYNSPLHF. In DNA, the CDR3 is TGTGCCAGCAGCTTGGACACCTATAATTCACCCCTCCACTTT.

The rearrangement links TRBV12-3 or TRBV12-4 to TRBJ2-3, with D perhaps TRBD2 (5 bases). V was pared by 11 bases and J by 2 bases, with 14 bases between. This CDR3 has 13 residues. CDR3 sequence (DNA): TGTGCCGGATCACTAGGGTTCACAGATACGCAGTATTTT. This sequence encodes CAGSLGFTDTQYF.

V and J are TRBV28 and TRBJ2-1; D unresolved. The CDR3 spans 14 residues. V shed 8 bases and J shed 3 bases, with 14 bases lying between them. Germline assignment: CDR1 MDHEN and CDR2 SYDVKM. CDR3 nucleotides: TGTGCCAGCCAGCGACTCCGTTTCTACAATGAGCAGTTCTTC. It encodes CASQRLRFYNEQFF.

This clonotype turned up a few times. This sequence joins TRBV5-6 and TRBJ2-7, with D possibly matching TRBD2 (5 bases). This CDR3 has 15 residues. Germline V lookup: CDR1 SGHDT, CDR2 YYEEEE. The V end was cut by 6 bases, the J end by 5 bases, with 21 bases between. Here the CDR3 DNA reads TGTGCCAGCACCACGTTGACTACGATCGCCGACGAGCAGTACTTC. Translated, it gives CASTTLTTIADEQYF. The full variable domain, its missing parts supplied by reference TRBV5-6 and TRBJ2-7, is DAGVTQSPTHLIKTRGQQVTLRCSPKSGHDTVSWYQQALGQGPQFIFQYYEEEERQRGNFPDRFSGHQFPNYSSELNVNALLLGDSALYLCASTTLTTIADEQYFGPGTRLTVT.

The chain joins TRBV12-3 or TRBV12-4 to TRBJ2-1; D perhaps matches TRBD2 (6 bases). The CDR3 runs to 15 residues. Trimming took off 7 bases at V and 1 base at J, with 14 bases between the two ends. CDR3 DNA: TGTGCCAGCACCCCAAGGAGGGGTTCCTACAATGAGCAGTTCTTC. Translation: CASTPRRGSYNEQFF.

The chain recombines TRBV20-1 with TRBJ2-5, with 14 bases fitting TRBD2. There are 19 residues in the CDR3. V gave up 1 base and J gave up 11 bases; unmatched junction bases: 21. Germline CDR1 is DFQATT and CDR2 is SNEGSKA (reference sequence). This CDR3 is CSARVSRLAGGPRWVEQYF. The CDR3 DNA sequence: TGCAGTGCTAGAGTCTCCCGACTAGCGGGAGGGCCTAGGTGGGTTGAGCAGTACTTC.

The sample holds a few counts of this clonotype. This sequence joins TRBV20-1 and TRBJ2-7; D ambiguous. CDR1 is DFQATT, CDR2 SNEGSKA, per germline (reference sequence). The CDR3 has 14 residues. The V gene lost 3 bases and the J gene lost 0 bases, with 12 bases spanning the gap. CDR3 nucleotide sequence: TGCAGTGCTAGTGTGCAGACCCACTCCTACGAGCAGTACTTC. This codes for CSASVQTHSYEQYF.

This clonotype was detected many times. CDR3 residues: CASSRGTVNTEAFF. The DNA for the CDR3 is TGTGCCAGCAGCCGCGGGACAGTGAACACTGAAGCTTTCTTT. The chain has TRBV12-3 or TRBV12-4 and TRBJ1-1; TRBD1 agrees at 7 bases. V trimming: 6 bases; J trimming: 0 bases; junction bases outside the gene matches: 4. The CDR3 has 14 residues.

The chain's CDR3 is CASSQRSGSGEQYF. CDR3 DNA sequence: TGTGCCAGCAGCCAACGATCCGGGAGTGGAGAGCAGTACTTC. The rearrangement joins TRBV3-1 to TRBJ2-7, with D maybe TRBD2 (6 bases). The V end was cut by 2 bases, the J end by 7 bases, with 15 bases between. The V gene's germline CDR1 is LGHDT and CDR2 YNNKEL (reference sequence). The CDR3 is 14 residues long.

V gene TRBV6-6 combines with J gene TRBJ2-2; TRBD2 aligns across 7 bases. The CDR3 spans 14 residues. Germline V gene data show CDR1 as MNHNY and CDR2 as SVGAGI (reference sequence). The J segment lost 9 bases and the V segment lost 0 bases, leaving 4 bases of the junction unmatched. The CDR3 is CASSYSETSRELFF. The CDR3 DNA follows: TGTGCCAGCAGTTACTCGGAGACTAGCCGGGAGCTGTTTTTT.

Written as DNA, the CDR3 is TGCGCCAGCAGCTACAGAGCGGGAGCATGGGATGAGCAGTACTTC. This translates into CASSYRAGAWDEQYF. This chain connects TRBV5-1 to TRBJ2-5, with 8 bases lining up with TRBD2. V shed 3 bases and J 11 bases; nucleotides not matched to a gene: 15. The V gene's germline CDR1 is SGHRS and CDR2 YFSETQ. This CDR3 contains 15 residues.

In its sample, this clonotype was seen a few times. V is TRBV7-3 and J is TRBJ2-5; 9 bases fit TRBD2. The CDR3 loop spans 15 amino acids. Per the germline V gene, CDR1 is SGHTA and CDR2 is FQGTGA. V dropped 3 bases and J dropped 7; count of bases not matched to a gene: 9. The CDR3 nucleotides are TGTGCCAGCAGCTTGGCGGGAGGGGGTCGAGGGACCCAGTACTTC. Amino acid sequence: CASSLAGGGRGTQYF.

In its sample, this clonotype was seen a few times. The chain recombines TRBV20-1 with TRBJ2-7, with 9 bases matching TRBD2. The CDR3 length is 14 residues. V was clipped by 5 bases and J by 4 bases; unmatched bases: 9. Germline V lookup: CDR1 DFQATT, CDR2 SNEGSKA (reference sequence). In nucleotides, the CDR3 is TGCAGTGCTCTAGCGGGACGGTTACTATACGAGCAGTACTTC. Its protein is CSALAGRLLYEQYF.

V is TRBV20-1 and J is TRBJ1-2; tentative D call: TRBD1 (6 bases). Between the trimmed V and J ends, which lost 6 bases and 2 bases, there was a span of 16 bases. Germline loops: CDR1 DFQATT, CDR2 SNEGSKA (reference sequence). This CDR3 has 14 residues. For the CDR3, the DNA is TGCAGTGCCAAGGGACACCGAAACAACTATGGCTACACCTTC. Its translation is CSAKGHRNNYGYTF.

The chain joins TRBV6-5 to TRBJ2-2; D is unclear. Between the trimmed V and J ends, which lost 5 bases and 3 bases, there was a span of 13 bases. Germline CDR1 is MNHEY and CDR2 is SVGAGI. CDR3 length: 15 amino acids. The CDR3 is CASSRADLHTGELFF. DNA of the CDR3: TGTGCCAGCAGTCGCGCCGACCTTCACACCGGGGAGCTGTTTTTT.